This is a list of T cell receptor beta chains from one sample in a study of blood T cell repertoires in COVID-19. This table comes from immunoSEQ multiplex PCR, and its TCRdb copy is limited to in-frame clones, with some not included. The sample yields some 400,000 clones, 70% to 90% seen once. The sample comprised PBMCs or T cells enriched from blood (not recorded which). The receptors here all came from a man aged 25 to 40 who had recovered from COVID-19. CDR3s include the opening cysteine and the closing phenylalanine or tryptophan. Fields, in order: D gene, V gene, J gene, clone size, CDR3 protein, CDR3 DNA. A D gene is named only where the DNA matches it firmly. Part of the rows lack a size; the others show once, few, many or a class for expanded clones.

d_gene: .; v_gene: TRBV30; j_gene: TRBJ2-7; abundance: .; CDR3aa: CAWSYLPEGSYEQYF; CDR3nt: TGTGCCTGGAGTTATCTACCTGAGGGCTCCTACGAGCAGTACTTC
d_gene: .; v_gene: TRBV19; j_gene: TRBJ1-2; abundance: .; CDR3aa: CASSPGVIYGYTF; CDR3nt: TGTGCCAGTAGTCCAGGGGTTATCTATGGCTACACCTTC
d_gene: TRBD1; v_gene: TRBV5-8; j_gene: TRBJ1-5; abundance: few; CDR3aa: CASSFPGTGGGQPQHF; CDR3nt: TGTGCCAGCAGCTTCCCCGGGACAGGGGGCGGTCAGCCCCAGCATTTT
d_gene: TRBD1; v_gene: TRBV19; j_gene: TRBJ1-5; abundance: .; CDR3aa: CASSPVDRGHSQPQHF; CDR3nt: TGTGCCAGTAGTCCCGTGGACAGGGGGCATAGTCAGCCCCAGCATTTT
d_gene: TRBD1; v_gene: TRBV28; j_gene: TRBJ1-2; abundance: .; CDR3aa: CASSTTGRKGYTF; CDR3nt: TGTGCCAGCAGTACGACAGGGCGCAAGGGCTACACCTTC
d_gene: TRBD2; v_gene: TRBV5-1; j_gene: TRBJ2-2; abundance: .; CDR3aa: CASSSTSGVTGELFF; CDR3nt: TGCGCCAGCAGCTCTACTAGCGGGGTAACCGGGGAGCTGTTTTTT
d_gene: TRBD1; v_gene: TRBV5-1; j_gene: TRBJ1-6; abundance: .; CDR3aa: CASSTQGTNSPLHF; CDR3nt: TGCGCCAGCAGCACACAGGGGACTAATTCACCCCTCCACTTT
d_gene: TRBD1; v_gene: TRBV29-1; j_gene: TRBJ2-1; abundance: .; CDR3aa: CSPRTGWDEQFF; CDR3nt: TGCAGCCCACGGACAGGATGGGATGAGCAGTTCTTC
d_gene: TRBD1; v_gene: TRBV25-1; j_gene: TRBJ2-7; abundance: .; CDR3aa: CASSDYRGREQYF; CDR3nt: TGTGCCAGCAGTGACTACAGGGGTCGCGAGCAGTACTTC
d_gene: .; v_gene: TRBV6-5; j_gene: TRBJ1-3; abundance: few; CDR3aa: CASSTSGSGNTIYF; CDR3nt: TGTGCCAGCAGTACCTCGGGTTCTGGAAACACCATATATTTT
d_gene: TRBD2; v_gene: TRBV19; j_gene: TRBJ2-3; abundance: .; CDR3aa: CASSPLGSGGSDTQYF; CDR3nt: TGTGCCAGTAGTCCCCTCGGTAGCGGGGGGTCAGATACGCAGTATTTT
d_gene: TRBD1; v_gene: TRBV27; j_gene: TRBJ1-6; abundance: .; CDR3aa: CASSYQSQGAKRSPLHF; CDR3nt: TGTGCCAGCAGTTACCAATCCCAGGGGGCGAAGCGATCACCCCTCCACTTT
d_gene: TRBD1; v_gene: TRBV7-2; j_gene: TRBJ1-6; abundance: .; CDR3aa: CASSQKDRAGYNSPLHF; CDR3nt: TGTGCCAGCAGCCAGAAGGACAGGGCGGGCTATAATTCACCCCTCCACTTT
d_gene: .; v_gene: TRBV10-1; j_gene: TRBJ1-6; abundance: .; CDR3aa: CASFSPQPNSPLHF; CDR3nt: TGCGCGAGCTTCTCCCCACAACCAAATTCACCCCTCCACTTT
d_gene: TRBD1; v_gene: TRBV29-1; j_gene: TRBJ1-1; abundance: .; CDR3aa: CSVAGTVNTEAFF; CDR3nt: TGCAGCGTCGCCGGGACAGTTAACACTGAAGCTTTCTTT
d_gene: .; v_gene: TRBV7-9; j_gene: TRBJ1-2; abundance: .; CDR3aa: CASSSPSIRANGYTF; CDR3nt: TGTGCCAGCAGCTCCCCCTCGATCCGAGCGAATGGCTACACCTTC
d_gene: .; v_gene: TRBV19; j_gene: TRBJ2-7; abundance: .; CDR3aa: CATQMAGAYEQYF; CDR3nt: TGTGCCACCCAGATGGCAGGGGCCTACGAGCAGTACTTC
d_gene: .; v_gene: TRBV27; j_gene: TRBJ2-7; abundance: .; CDR3aa: CASTKIPGHNYEQYF; CDR3nt: TGTGCCAGCACCAAGATTCCGGGACACAACTACGAGCAGTACTTC
d_gene: .; v_gene: TRBV7-8; j_gene: TRBJ2-3; abundance: .; CDR3aa: CASSPPADYTDTQYF; CDR3nt: TGTGCCAGCAGCCCCCCAGCCGACTACACAGATACGCAGTATTTT
d_gene: TRBD1; v_gene: TRBV5-1; j_gene: TRBJ1-2; abundance: .; CDR3aa: CASSSGQGQYGYTF; CDR3nt: TGCGCCAGCAGCTCTGGACAGGGGCAATATGGCTACACCTTC
d_gene: .; v_gene: TRBV7-2; j_gene: TRBJ1-2; abundance: .; CDR3aa: CASSLAGSGFYGYTF; CDR3nt: TGTGCCAGCAGCTTAGCGGGCAGCGGCTTCTATGGCTACACCTTC
d_gene: TRBD2; v_gene: TRBV3-1/TRBV3-2; j_gene: TRBJ2-5; abundance: .; CDR3aa: CASSQDRASGAQETQYF; CDR3nt: TGTGCCAGCAGCCAAGATCGGGCTAGCGGGGCCCAAGAGACCCAGTACTTC
d_gene: .; v_gene: TRBV11-2; j_gene: TRBJ2-3; abundance: .; CDR3aa: CASSLDWGQGGTDTQYF; CDR3nt: TGTGCCAGCAGCTTAGATTGGGGGCAGGGTGGGACAGATACGCAGTATTTT
d_gene: TRBD1; v_gene: TRBV5-1; j_gene: TRBJ1-1; abundance: .; CDR3aa: CARSWGGQGNTEAFF; CDR3nt: TGCGCCCGCAGCTGGGGGGGACAGGGGAACACTGAAGCTTTCTTT
d_gene: TRBD2; v_gene: TRBV30; j_gene: TRBJ2-1; abundance: once; CDR3aa: CAWSWSGAPYNEQFF; CDR3nt: TGTGCCTGGAGTTGGAGCGGGGCCCCCTACAATGAGCAGTTCTTC
d_gene: .; v_gene: TRBV9; j_gene: TRBJ2-5; abundance: once; CDR3aa: CASSVGERVGAQYF; CDR3nt: TGTGCCAGCAGCGTAGGAGAGAGGGTTGGGGCCCAGTACTTC
d_gene: .; v_gene: TRBV7-9; j_gene: TRBJ1-3; abundance: .; CDR3aa: CASSPLGVNSGNTIYF; CDR3nt: TGTGCCAGCAGCCCCCTCGGAGTAAACTCTGGAAACACCATATATTTT
d_gene: .; v_gene: TRBV12-3/TRBV12-4; j_gene: TRBJ1-2; abundance: .; CDR3aa: CASSWASYGYTF; CDR3nt: TGTGCCAGCAGTTGGGCCTCCTATGGCTACACCTTC
d_gene: TRBD1; v_gene: TRBV14; j_gene: TRBJ2-2; abundance: .; CDR3aa: CASSQTRQGNTGELFF; CDR3nt: TGTGCCAGCAGTCAAACGAGACAGGGGAACACCGGGGAGCTGTTTTTT
d_gene: .; v_gene: TRBV27; j_gene: TRBJ2-7; abundance: .; CDR3aa: CASSSSNAVYEQYF; CDR3nt: TGTGCCAGCAGTTCCAGTAACGCGGTCTACGAGCAGTACTTC
d_gene: .; v_gene: TRBV15; j_gene: TRBJ2-5; abundance: .; CDR3aa: CATSRWTTETQYF; CDR3nt: TGTGCCACCAGCAGATGGACTACAGAGACCCAGTACTTC
d_gene: .; v_gene: TRBV30; j_gene: TRBJ1-2; abundance: few; CDR3aa: CAWSVAARLAGVNYGYTF; CDR3nt: TGTGCCTGGAGTGTAGCTGCTCGGTTGGCAGGCGTTAACTATGGCTACACCTTC
d_gene: .; v_gene: TRBV13; j_gene: TRBJ2-1; abundance: once; CDR3aa: CASSSLDRGRGTYNEQFF; CDR3nt: TGTGCCAGCAGCTCTCTAGATCGGGGCAGGGGTACCTACAATGAGCAGTTCTTC
d_gene: TRBD2; v_gene: TRBV5-6; j_gene: TRBJ2-5; abundance: once; CDR3aa: CASSFGLAGVLYQETQYF; CDR3nt: TGTGCCAGCAGCTTCGGACTAGCGGGGGTCCTGTACCAAGAGACCCAGTACTTC
d_gene: .; v_gene: TRBV9; j_gene: TRBJ2-2; abundance: .; CDR3aa: CASSSRGAGAMTGELFF; CDR3nt: TGTGCCAGCAGCTCCCGGGGGGCAGGGGCTATGACCGGGGAGCTGTTTTTT
d_gene: .; v_gene: TRBV5-1; j_gene: TRBJ2-3; abundance: .; CDR3aa: CASTREQGTDTQYF; CDR3nt: TGCGCCAGCACAAGGGAGCAGGGCACAGATACGCAGTATTTT
d_gene: .; v_gene: TRBV10-3; j_gene: TRBJ1-1; abundance: once; CDR3aa: CAISEPEARGTEAFF; CDR3nt: TGTGCCATCAGTGAGCCGGAAGCAAGGGGTACTGAAGCTTTCTTT
d_gene: TRBD2; v_gene: TRBV7-9; j_gene: TRBJ2-2; abundance: .; CDR3aa: CASSRTSGYGTGELFF; CDR3nt: TGTGCCAGCAGCCGGACTAGCGGGTACGGCACCGGGGAGCTGTTTTTT
d_gene: .; v_gene: TRBV7-8; j_gene: TRBJ1-1; abundance: .; CDR3aa: CASSPEGAEAFF; CDR3nt: TGTGCCAGCAGCCCCGAGGGCGCTGAAGCTTTCTTT
d_gene: TRBD1; v_gene: TRBV5-1; j_gene: TRBJ2-7; abundance: .; CDR3aa: CASSLAGTGQSSYEQYF; CDR3nt: TGCGCCAGCAGCTTGGCCGGGACAGGGCAAAGCTCCTACGAGCAGTACTTC
d_gene: .; v_gene: TRBV12-5; j_gene: TRBJ1-5; abundance: few; CDR3aa: CASGLRDNDQPQHF; CDR3nt: TGTGCTAGTGGTTTAAGGGACAACGATCAGCCCCAGCATTTT
d_gene: .; v_gene: TRBV12-3/TRBV12-4; j_gene: TRBJ1-1; abundance: .; CDR3aa: CASSTGGRTEAFF; CDR3nt: TGTGCCAGCAGCACCGGGGGGCGAACTGAAGCTTTCTTT
d_gene: .; v_gene: TRBV3-1/TRBV3-2; j_gene: TRBJ2-3; abundance: .; CDR3aa: CASSGWDSLTDTQYF; CDR3nt: TGTGCCAGCAGCGGATGGGACTCCCTCACAGATACGCAGTATTTT
d_gene: TRBD2; v_gene: TRBV7-9; j_gene: TRBJ2-5; abundance: .; CDR3aa: CASSSGTLAGETQYF; CDR3nt: TGTGCCAGCAGCTCCGGAACCCTAGCGGGGGAGACCCAGTACTTC
d_gene: TRBD1; v_gene: TRBV2; j_gene: TRBJ1-5; abundance: .; CDR3aa: CASSIGTGDQPRHF; CDR3nt: TGTGCCAGCAGCATCGGTACAGGGGATCAGCCCCGGCATTTT
d_gene: .; v_gene: TRBV2; j_gene: TRBJ2-2; abundance: .; CDR3aa: CASSEFSGRTGELFF; CDR3nt: TGTGCCAGCAGTGAATTCTCAGGCAGGACCGGGGAGCTGTTTTTT
d_gene: .; v_gene: TRBV11-2; j_gene: TRBJ1-1; abundance: .; CDR3aa: CASSLAQATMGAFF; CDR3nt: TGTGCCAGCAGCTTAGCGCAGGCTACCATGGGAGCTTTCTTT